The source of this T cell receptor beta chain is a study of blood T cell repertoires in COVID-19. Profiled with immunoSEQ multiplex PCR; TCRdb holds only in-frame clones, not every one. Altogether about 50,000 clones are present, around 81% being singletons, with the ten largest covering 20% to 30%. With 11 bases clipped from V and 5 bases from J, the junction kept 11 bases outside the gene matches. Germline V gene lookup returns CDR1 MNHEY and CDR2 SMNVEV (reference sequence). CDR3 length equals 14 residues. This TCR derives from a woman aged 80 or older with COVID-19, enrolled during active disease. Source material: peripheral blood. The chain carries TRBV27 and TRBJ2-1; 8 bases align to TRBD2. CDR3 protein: CASAVAGGHNEQFF. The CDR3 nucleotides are TGTGCCTCAGCGGTGGCGGGAGGCCACAATGAGCAGTTCTTC.